This T cell receptor (beta chain) was documented in a study of shared clonotypes between healthy human individuals. At the level of the study: In total, the donors were a couple of women and a few men aged 18 to 49.

Of note for this clone: Its antigen is not identified.

TCRdb's copy holds only in-frame clones and misses some; the assay was immunoSEQ multiplex PCR. This sample has around 2.1 million clones; approximately 94% occur once, and the top ten carry 0.1% to 0.15%. Study conclusions and caveats: For naive CD4 cells, 4% to 6% of clonotypes were shared across a handful of donors. Among donors, sharing of clonotypes was expected to be affected by sequencing depth.

The receptor was derived from a man younger than 35 in good health. The sample was naive CD4+ T cells sorted from blood. Indicated subset: CD45RA+ positively selected.

The CDR3 spells CASTPTGDSNQPQHF. The CDR3 DNA reads as TGTGCCAGCACCCCGACAGGGGATAGCAATCAGCCCCAGCATTTT. The V gene is TRBV6-1, the J gene TRBJ1-5; 8 nucleotides match TRBD1. Germline V gives CDR1 MNHNS, CDR2 SASEGT. The V and J ends lost 7 bases and 0 bases, in that order; junction bases with no gene match: 5. This CDR3 contains 15 residues.